These T cell receptor beta chains were read from a single sample in a study of beta chain features in type 1 diabetes. Clones were read by immunoSEQ multiplex PCR, and TCRdb kept only the in-frame ones, dropping some. The repertoire holds about 220,000 clones, roughly 10% seen once, with 1% to 1.5% in the top ten. The source material was central memory CD4+ T cells from blood. The receptor source for this set is a man between 18 and 35 years old in good health. The CDR3 runs from the conserved cysteine through the conserved F or W. Fields, in order: D gene, V gene, clone size, J gene, CDR3 DNA, CDR3 protein. The D gene is left open where the match is weak. Clone size, where shown, is once, few, many, or a class for clones that have expanded.

-	TRBV19	many	TRBJ1-4	TGTGCCAGTGGCGTACGGGAAAATGAAAAACTGTTTTTT	CASGVRENEKLFF
TRBD1	TRBV25-1	few	TRBJ1-2	TGTGCCAGCAGTCAAGGGACAGGGTTTCACTATGGCTACACCTTC	CASSQGTGFHYGYTF
-	TRBV30	-	TRBJ2-5	TGTGCCTGGTCCGGCCAAGAGACCCAGTACTTC	CAWSGQETQYF
TRBD2	TRBV14	few	TRBJ2-1	TGTGCCAGCAGCCAAGGGAGGCCGAGCGGGAGGGGTCAGTTCTTC	CASSQGRPSGRGQFF
-	TRBV28	few	TRBJ2-6	TGTGCCAGCAGCACCGGGGGAGCCTCACTCTCTGGGGCCAACGTCCTGACTTTC	CASSTGGASLSGANVLTF
-	TRBV2	few	TRBJ1-5	TGTGCCTCTGGGGGACAGCCCCAGCATTTT	CASGGQPQHF
-	TRBV18	-	TRBJ2-2	TGTGCCAGCTCACCAAATTCGGTGGGGACGCTCACCGGGGAGCTGTTTTTT	CASSPNSVGTLTGELFF
-	TRBV2	-	TRBJ2-3	TGTGCCAGCACCCTTTATGGGGGAGATACGCAGTATTTT	CASTLYGGDTQYF
TRBD1	TRBV18	many	TRBJ2-7	TGTGCCAGCTCTCACCCGACGGGACAGGGAGTTTCCAAGCGATACTTC	CASSHPTGQGVSKRYF
-	TRBV15	few	TRBJ2-7	TGTGCCACCGGCCCGGGGGGCAGCTCCTACGAGCAGTACTTC	CATGPGGSSYEQYF
-	TRBV11-2	few	TRBJ2-3	TGTGCCAGCAGTTTGGGCCTTAACACAGATACGCAGTATTTT	CASSLGLNTDTQYF
-	TRBV6-5	-	TRBJ1-1	TGTGCCAGCAGTACCCGGGTCATGAACACTGAAGCTTTCTTT	CASSTRVMNTEAFF
-	TRBV4-3	-	TRBJ1-1	TGCGCCAGCAGCCTTGCGCCCTACACTGAAGCTTTCTTT	CASSLAPYTEAFF
-	TRBV29-1	few	TRBJ2-7	TGCAGCCCAGGTGGAGCAGCGAGCTCCTACGAGCAGTACTTC	CSPGGAASSYEQYF
-	TRBV13	-	TRBJ1-5	TGTGCCAGCAGCATAACACAGGGAATCGGTGGCAATCAGCCCCAGCATTTT	CASSITQGIGGNQPQHF
-	TRBV15	few	TRBJ2-2	TGTGCCACCAGCAGAGGACCTAGTACCGGGGAGCTGTTTTTT	CATSRGPSTGELFF
-	TRBV7-8	few	TRBJ1-2	TGTGCCAGCAGCCCAACGGAGGGGAGGGCTAACTATGGCTACACCTTC	CASSPTEGRANYGYTF
TRBD2	TRBV14	-	TRBJ2-7	TGTGCCAGCAGCCAAGGGGCCAGCGGGAGCTCCTACGAGCAGTACTTC	CASSQGASGSSYEQYF
-	TRBV30	few	TRBJ2-3	TGTGCCTGGAGTCTTAAGGCCAGCACAGATACGCAGTATTTT	CAWSLKASTDTQYF
-	TRBV7-2	many	TRBJ2-7	TGTGCCAGCACCCAGGACCGGCCCTCCTACGAGCAGTACTTC	CASTQDRPSYEQYF
-	TRBV14	few	TRBJ2-7	TGTGCCAGCAGCCTTGACGGATCCTACGAGCAGTACTTC	CASSLDGSYEQYF
TRBD1	TRBV27	few	TRBJ2-7	TGTGCCAGCAGTGTCCACCGGGACAGCTACGAGCAGTACTTC	CASSVHRDSYEQYF
TRBD1	TRBV7-3	-	TRBJ2-5	TGTGCCAGCAGCCGACATGGACAGGATGAGACCCAGTACTTC	CASSRHGQDETQYF
-	TRBV7-8	few	TRBJ1-3	TGTGCCAGCAGCTTACGCGGCTCTGGAAACACCATATATTTT	CASSLRGSGNTIYF
-	TRBV29-1	few	TRBJ1-1	TGCAGCGTTGAGGGTGGCACTGAAGCTTTCTTT	CSVEGGTEAFF
TRBD2	TRBV7-9	many	TRBJ2-1	TGTGCCAGCACCCAGCCGGAGTGGGAGGGCCCGGGGAATGAGCAGTTCTTC	CASTQPEWEGPGNEQFF